This TCR beta chain is drawn from a study of T-cell reconstitution after alpha-beta-depleted transplantation in children (dated by TCRdb to 2016 to 2018). Study-level background: Using TCR repertoire profiling, the study followed T-cell immune reconstitution in a quantitative way in children after TCRalphabeta/CD19-depleted allogeneic hematopoietic cell transplantation.

With respect to this clonotype: The antigen it binds to is not known. Base qualities are not at hand, and no much larger clone is one base apart.

V trim: 5 bases; J trim: 0 bases; unmatched bases: 3. Based on the germline V gene (reference sequence), the CDR1 and CDR2 sequences are LGHDT and YNNKEL. The CDR3 contains 14 residues, cysteine and phenylalanine counted. Only the CDR3 portion is preserved as DNA: 42 bases, with reading frame beginning at the first base. The receptor library was made with PCR. The listed sequencing device is Illumina HiSeq 2500. To normalize quantification of the TCRbeta repertoire, the TCR libraries were built with molecular barcoding that relied on unique molecular identifiers. Through fastp at Q25 and MiXCR, TCRdb rebuilt clones from the public reads, retaining in-frame beta chains. Each record represents a unique CDR3 protein, reported with the most common genes and DNA among its rows. The table for this sample lists 490,000 or so distinct CDR3 sequences; under 15% of them were counted only once. Approximately 5.4% of the sample goes to the ten largest clones.

The sequence joins TRBV3-1 to TRBJ2-7; TRBD2 aligns with 8 central bases. The material sequenced was PBMCs from the stem cell graft donor, taken from the stem cell graft. The TCR was taken from a human donor who donated a stem cell graft to a child with combined immunodeficiency. The encoded CDR3 is CASSYGGDSYEQYF. At the DNA level, the sequence is TGTGCCAGCAGCTACGGGGGGGACTCCTACGAGCAGTACTTC.